This entry lists 20 T cell receptor beta chains sequenced from one sample in a study of T cells in Graves' hyperthyroidism and ophthalmopathy. TCR beta CDR3 regions were amplified from RNA transcripts. The TCR CDR3 was amplified in a first-round RT-PCR using the HTBI primer set. TCRdb re-derived calls from the multiplex PCR reads in MiXCR, one entry per CDR3 protein. The sample has 350,000 to 400,000 distinct CDR3 sequences, 14% to 15% seen once; the top ten hold 32%. Sequenced material: blood. Receptors were obtained from a young woman with Graves' hyperthyroidism.

This clonotype was counted ten times or more. The rearrangement links TRBV7-2 to TRBJ2-7; D is possibly TRBD2 (5 bases). CDR3 length equals 15 residues. V was cut by 6 bases and J by 0 bases, with 15 bases left in between. Germline V CDR1 and CDR2: SGHTA, FQGNSA. The DNA for the CDR3 is TGTGCCAGCAGTCCTACGGGAAGTAGCTCCTACGAGCAGTACTTC. This encodes CASSPTGSSSYEQYF.

This clonotype was seen ten or more times. V is TRBV3-1 and J is TRBJ2-7; a weak D match, TRBD1 (5 bases). The V end was cut by 4 bases, the J end by 2 bases, with 15 bases between. Germline-derived CDR1 and CDR2 are LGHDT and YNNKEL (reference sequence). This CDR3 comprises 15 residues. The CDR3 bases are TGTGCCAGCAGCCTAAGGCAGGGTAGGACCTACGAGCAGTACTTC. Amino acids: CASSLRQGRTYEQYF.

This clonotype was counted at least ten times. This chain joins TRBV10-3 and TRBJ2-7, with 7 bases lining up with TRBD1. Germline V gene data show CDR1 as ENHRY and CDR2 as SYGVKD. The CDR3 spans 13 residues. V lost 5 bases, J lost 3 bases, and 4 bases stayed unmatched. For the CDR3, the DNA is TGTGCCATCAGTTGGGACAGACTCTACGAGCAGTACTTC. It yields the protein CAISWDRLYEQYF.

This sequence joins TRBV5-1 and TRBJ2-3; the D call may be TRBD1 or TRBD2 (5 bases each). The V gene lost 2 bases and the J gene lost 3 bases, with 10 bases spanning the gap. The germline gives CDR1 SGHRS, CDR2 YFSETQ. The CDR3 totals 14 residues. CDR3: CASSFKGTTDTQYF. The CDR3, as DNA: TGCGCCAGCAGCTTCAAGGGGACGACAGATACGCAGTATTTT.

The chain couples TRBV20-1 to TRBJ2-4, with 9 bases identical to TRBD2. The CDR3 totals 18 residues. The ends lost 0 bases at V and 1 base at J; junction bases unmatched: 10. Looked up from germline, CDR1 is DFQATT and CDR2 is SNEGSKA (reference sequence). DNA of the CDR3: TGCAGTGCTAGAGATGGGTGGCGGGAGGGGTTGGCCAAAAACATTCAGTACTTC. This codes for CSARDGWREGLAKNIQYF.

Many counts were recorded for this clonotype. This rearrangement joins TRBV29-1 to TRBJ2-3; D may be TRBD2 (5 bases). The germline gives CDR1 SQVTM, CDR2 ANQGSEA. V was clipped by 3 bases and J by 4 bases, with 23 bases between them. The CDR3 extends over 17 amino acids. DNA of the CDR3: TGCAGCGTTGACCCCTGGCCCCCCGGGATCACGGCAGATACGCAGTATTTT. It is translated as CSVDPWPPGITADTQYF.

This clonotype was seen repeatedly, ten times or more. The chain joins TRBV20-1 to TRBJ2-5, with TRBD2 matching over 14 bases. Trimming removed 7 bases from V and 5 bases from J; junction bases left unmatched: 9. Germline loops: CDR1 DFQATT, CDR2 SNEGSKA (reference sequence). This CDR3 has 15 amino acids. The CDR3 DNA is TGCAGTGTCACGACTAGCGGGAGGGCCATGGAGACCCAGTACTTC. Translating gives CSVTTSGRAMETQYF.

The chain employs TRBV5-8 and TRBJ2-1; no clear D. Per the germline V gene, CDR1 is SGHTS and CDR2 is YDEGEE. CDR3 length: 15 amino acids. The ends were cut back, 2 bases at V and 0 bases at J, with 9 bases in the middle. CDR3 protein: CASSFGHSSYNEQFF. CDR3 bases: TGTGCCAGCAGCTTCGGCCATAGCTCCTACAATGAGCAGTTCTTC.

This clonotype showed up many times. The chain joins TRBV3-1 to TRBJ2-5; D not resolved. The CDR3 runs to 15 residues. Trimming removed 0 bases at V and 2 bases at J, with 10 bases between. Germline V gene sequence: CDR1 LGHDT, CDR2 YNNKEL (reference sequence). CDR3 sequence: CASSQDRQLQETQYF. The CDR3 nucleotides read TGTGCCAGCAGCCAAGATAGACAATTGCAAGAGACCCAGTACTTC.

This clonotype turned up a few times. V is TRBV6-1 and J is TRBJ1-5; D unresolved. The germline gives CDR1 MNHNS, CDR2 SASEGT. The CDR3 length is 15 residues. The V end was cut by 4 bases, the J end by 1 base, with 11 bases between. DNA of the CDR3: TGTGCCAGCAGTGGAGAGTTCGGGAGCAATCAGCCCCAGCATTTT. The encoded protein is CASSGEFGSNQPQHF.

The chain joins TRBV25-1 to TRBJ2-7; D is ambiguous. Trimming took off 2 bases at V and 5 bases at J, with 16 bases between the two ends. Germline values: CDR1 MGHDK, CDR2 SYGVNS. The CDR3 is made up of 15 amino acids. The CDR3 DNA is TGTGCCAGCAGTGAAACCCCGGTTGGGTCCGACGAGCAGTACTTC. It is translated as CASSETPVGSDEQYF.

This clonotype came up many times. The chain links TRBV20-1 to TRBJ2-7, with D possibly matching TRBD2 (5 bases). The CDR3 length is 15 residues. Looked up from germline, CDR1 is DFQATT and CDR2 is SNEGSKA (reference sequence). V was clipped by 0 bases and J by 0 bases, with 12 bases between them. The CDR3 DNA follows: TGCAGTGCTAGAGATATAGCGAAGAGCTCCTACGAGCAGTACTTC. Translated: CSARDIAKSSYEQYF.

This clonotype was counted at least ten times. This sequence joins TRBV2 and TRBJ1-1; D perhaps matches TRBD1 (6 bases). Germline V lookup: CDR1 SNHLY, CDR2 FYNNEI. Trimming removed 9 bases from V and 1 base from J, with 18 bases in between. The CDR3 has 15 amino acids. The CDR3 sequence is CASHGTGGQNTEAFF. CDR3 in DNA: TGTGCCAGTCACGGCACGGGGGGACAGAACACTGAAGCTTTCTTT.

This clonotype has ten or more counts. The chain uses TRBV6-1 and TRBJ2-3, with D unclear. The ends were cut back, 6 bases at V and 6 bases at J, with 16 bases in the middle. Germline V gene data show CDR1 as MNHNS and CDR2 as SASEGT. The CDR3 covers 14 residues. In DNA form, the CDR3 reads TGTGCCAGCAGCTGGACCAAGGGTCCCGATACGCAGTATTTT. Its protein product is CASSWTKGPDTQYF.

The chain carries TRBV12-3 or TRBV12-4 and TRBJ2-1; 9 positions agree with TRBD2. The CDR3 has 11 amino acids. Trimming removed 7 bases from V and 14 bases from J; junction bases left unmatched: 6. The CDR3 protein is CASKAGGPEFF. The CDR3 region has the DNA TGTGCCAGCAAGGCGGGAGGGCCCGAGTTCTTC.

This clonotype occurred many times. V and J are TRBV28 and TRBJ2-2, with 7 bases identical to TRBD1. In germline, CDR1 is MDHEN, CDR2 SYDVKM. The CDR3 has 15 residues. Losses at the gene ends were 6 bases for V and 6 bases for J; bases not matched to a gene: 10. This CDR3 reads CASSLVGQGAGELFF. CDR3 bases: TGTGCCAGCAGCTTAGTTGGCCAGGGGGCCGGGGAGCTGTTTTTT.

Many counts were recorded for this clonotype. J is TRBJ2-3 and V is TRBV6-1; 9 nucleotides align to TRBD2. CDR1 MNHNS and CDR2 SASEGT come from the germline V gene. The trim removed 5 bases at V and 4 bases at J, leaving 16 bases unmatched. This CDR3 contains 18 residues. The CDR3 loop is CASSQLLSSGKGADTQYF. For the CDR3, the DNA is TGTGCCAGCAGTCAACTTCTTTCTAGCGGGAAAGGCGCAGATACGCAGTATTTT.

This clonotype was recorded a few times. The chain uses TRBV29-1 and TRBJ1-2; D gene ambiguous. The CDR3 covers 11 residues. The germline V and J ends were trimmed by 6 bases and 4 bases, with 9 bases remaining between them. Germline V CDR1 and CDR2: SQVTM, ANQGSEA. The CDR3 spells CSVDGLYGYTF. In nucleotides, the CDR3 is TGCAGCGTAGACGGGCTCTATGGCTACACCTTC.

As concerns this clonotype: One end of the junction does not line up with germline, which may come from a read error. This chain connects TRBV5-1 to TRBJ2-7; 8 nucleotides match TRBD2. The CDR3 covers 15 residues. The germline gives CDR1 SGHRS, CDR2 YFSETQ. In DNA, the CDR3 is TGTGCCAGCAGCTCAAGCGGGAGCGGCTCCTACGAGCAGTACTTC. It is translated as CASSSSGSGSYEQYF.

The chain joins TRBV28 to TRBJ2-2; D not resolved. Germline CDR1 reads MDHEN; CDR2 reads SYDVKM. V shed 4 bases and J shed 0 bases, with 9 bases lying between them. The CDR3 spans 15 residues. The CDR3 here is CASSSGRTNTGELFF. The CDR3 DNA reads TGTGCCAGCAGTTCCGGACGGACGAACACCGGGGAGCTGTTTTTT.